In this sample, the clone carrying this TCR beta chain turned up once. Data came from immunoSEQ multiplex PCR; TCRdb stores just in-frame clones and leaves some out. The sample includes tens of thousands of clones, about 93% seen only once; the top ten take roughly 4.3%. The data originate from a study of T cell changes during pregnancy in multiple sclerosis. V was trimmed by 3 bases and J by 1 base, leaving 6 bases between them. Germline CDR1 reads SGHVS; CDR2 reads FNYEAQ. The CDR3 has 13 amino acids. The V and J genes are TRBV7-6 and TRBJ1-1, with a possible D match to TRBD1 (5 bases). Here the sequenced sample was CD8+ T cells from peripheral blood mononuclear cells, taken after pregnancy. This clonotype was sampled from a female donor with multiple sclerosis, enrolled in a pregnancy study. CDR3 nucleotide sequence: TGTGCCAGCAGCTTGGGGCAGAACACTGAAGCTTTCTTT. The encoded protein is CASSLGQNTEAFF. The entire variable domain, with the rest obtained from reference TRBV7-6 and TRBJ1-1, is as follows: GAGVSQSPRYKVTKRGQDVALRCDPISGHVSLYWYRQALGQGPEFLTYFNYEAQQDKSGLPNDRFSAERPEGSISTLTIQRTEQRDSAMYRCASSLGQNTEAFFGQGTRLTVV.